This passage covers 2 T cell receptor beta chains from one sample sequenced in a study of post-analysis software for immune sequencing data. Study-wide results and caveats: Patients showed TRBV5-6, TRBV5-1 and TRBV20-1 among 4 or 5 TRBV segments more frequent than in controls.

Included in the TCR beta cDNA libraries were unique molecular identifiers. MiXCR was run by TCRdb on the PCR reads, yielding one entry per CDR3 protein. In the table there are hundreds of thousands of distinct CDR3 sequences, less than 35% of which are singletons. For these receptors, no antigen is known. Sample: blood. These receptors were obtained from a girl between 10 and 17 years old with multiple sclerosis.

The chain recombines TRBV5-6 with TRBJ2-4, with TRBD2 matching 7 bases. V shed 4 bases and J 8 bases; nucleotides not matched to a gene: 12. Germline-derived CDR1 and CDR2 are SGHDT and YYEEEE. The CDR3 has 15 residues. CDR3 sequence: CASSLRPGAGDIQYF. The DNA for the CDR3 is TGTGCCAGCAGCCTCCGCCCCGGGGCGGGAGACATTCAGTACTTC.

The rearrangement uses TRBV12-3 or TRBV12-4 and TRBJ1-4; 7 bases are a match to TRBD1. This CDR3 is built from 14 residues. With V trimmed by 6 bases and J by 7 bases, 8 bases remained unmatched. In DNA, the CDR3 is TGTGCCAGCAGCACAGAAGGACAGGCTGAAAAACTGTTTTTT. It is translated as CASSTEGQAEKLFF.